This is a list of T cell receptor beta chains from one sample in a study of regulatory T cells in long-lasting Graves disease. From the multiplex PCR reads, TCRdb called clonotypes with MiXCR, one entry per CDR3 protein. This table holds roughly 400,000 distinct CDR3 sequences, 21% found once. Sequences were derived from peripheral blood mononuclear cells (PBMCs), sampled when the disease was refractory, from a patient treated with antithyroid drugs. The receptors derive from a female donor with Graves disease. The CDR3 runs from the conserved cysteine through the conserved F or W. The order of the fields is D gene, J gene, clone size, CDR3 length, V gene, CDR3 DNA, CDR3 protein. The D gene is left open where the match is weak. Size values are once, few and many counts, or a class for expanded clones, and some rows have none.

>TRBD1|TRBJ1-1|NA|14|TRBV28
TGTGCCAGCAAGGGGGCCGGTAGACCCGATGAAGCTTTCTTT
CASKGAGRPDEAFF
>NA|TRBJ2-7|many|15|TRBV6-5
TGTGCCAGCAGTTACTCTGCGGGGTACTCCTACGAGCAGTACTTC
CASSYSAGYSYEQYF
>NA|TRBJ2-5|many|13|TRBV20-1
TGCAGTGCTTATAGCGGTGGGCAAGAGACCCAGTACTTC
CSAYSGGQETQYF
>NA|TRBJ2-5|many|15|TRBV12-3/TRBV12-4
TGTGCCAGCACCCCTGAGGTTACCGCCCAAGAGACCCAGTACTTC
CASTPEVTAQETQYF
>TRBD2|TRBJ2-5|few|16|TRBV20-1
TGCAGTGCCAACCCTCTCTTGCGGGAGGGCCAAGAGACCCAGTACTTC
CSANPLLREGQETQYF
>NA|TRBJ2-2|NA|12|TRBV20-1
TGCAGTGCTCCCGCGTACACCGGGGAGCTGTTTTTT
CSAPAYTGELFF
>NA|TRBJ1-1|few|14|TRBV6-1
TGTGCCAGCAGTCGCCAGCGGAGTAGGACTGAAGCTTTCTTT
CASSRQRSRTEAFF
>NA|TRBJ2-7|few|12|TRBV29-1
TGCAGCGTTGTAGGAACAGGGATCGAGCAGTACTTC
CSVVGTGIEQYF
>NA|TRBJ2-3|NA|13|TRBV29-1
TGCAGCGTTGACGGGGAACACACAGATACGCAGTATTTT
CSVDGEHTDTQYF
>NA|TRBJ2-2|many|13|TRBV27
TGTGCCAGCAGTCCCGTGAACACCGGGGAGCTGTTTTTT
CASSPVNTGELFF
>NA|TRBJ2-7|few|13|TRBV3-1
TGTGCCAGCGCCTGGGGCAACTCCTACGAGCAGTACTTC
CASAWGNSYEQYF
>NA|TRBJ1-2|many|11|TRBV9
TGTGCCAGCAGCGTAGCGACGAGTTACACCTTC
CASSVATSYTF
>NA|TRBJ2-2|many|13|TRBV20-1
TGCAGTGCCCTTGACAGGTTGTCCGGGGAGCTGTTTTTT
CSALDRLSGELFF
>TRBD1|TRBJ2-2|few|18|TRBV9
TGTGCCAGCAGCCTTTCGAGACAGGGGGCCGGCGACACCGGGGAGCTGTTTTTT
CASSLSRQGAGDTGELFF
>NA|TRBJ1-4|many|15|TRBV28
TGTGCCAGCAACGACCCGGCAGGGTCTAATGAAAAACTGTTTTTT
CASNDPAGSNEKLFF
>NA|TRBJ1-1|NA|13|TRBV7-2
TGTGCCAGCAGCTTCTCGATCGGCACTGAAGCTTTCTTT
CASSFSIGTEAFF
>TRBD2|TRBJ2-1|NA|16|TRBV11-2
TGTGCCAGCAGGCGCCTAACTAGCGGGAGGTTCAATGAGCAGTTCTTC
CASRRLTSGRFNEQFF
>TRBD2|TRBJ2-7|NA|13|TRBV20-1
TGCAGTGCTAACCTAGCGGGAGCATACGAGCAGTACTTC
CSANLAGAYEQYF
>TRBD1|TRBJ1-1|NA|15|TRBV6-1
TGTGCCAGCAGGGGGGACAGGGAGCCCCTAAACGAAGCTTTCTTT
CASRGDREPLNEAFF
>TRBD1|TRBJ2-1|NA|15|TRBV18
TGTGCCAGCTCACCCACGGGACAGGCTTTCGATGAGCAGTTCTTC
CASSPTGQAFDEQFF
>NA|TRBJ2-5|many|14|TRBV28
TGTGCCAGCACCCCCTCCCGCGGCCGAGAGACCCAGTACTTC
CASTPSRGRETQYF
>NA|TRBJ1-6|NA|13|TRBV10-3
TGTGCCATCAGGCTGGACAGCGATTCACCCCTCCACTTT
CAIRLDSDSPLHF
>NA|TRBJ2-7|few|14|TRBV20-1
TGCAGTGCTAGAGATGAGGTAGGGACCTACGAGCAGTACTTC
CSARDEVGTYEQYF
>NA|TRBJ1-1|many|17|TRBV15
TGTGCCACCAGCGATGTCGGGACACCTGGGCCGACCACTGAAGCTTTCTTT
CATSDVGTPGPTTEAFF
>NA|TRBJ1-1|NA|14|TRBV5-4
TGTGCCAGCTCAGACACGGGTGGTTTCACTGAAGCTTTCTTT
CASSDTGGFTEAFF
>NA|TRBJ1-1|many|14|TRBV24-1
TGTGCCACCAGTGATTCTCGGAGAGTTAGTGGAGCTTTCTTT
CATSDSRRVSGAFF
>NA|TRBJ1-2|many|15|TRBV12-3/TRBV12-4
TGTGCCAGCAGTTTGGGACGGATGCCTAACTATGGCTACACCTTC
CASSLGRMPNYGYTF
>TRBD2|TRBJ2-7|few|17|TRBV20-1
TGCAGTGCTAGAGGGTCTCGGACTAGCGGGGACTCCTACGAGCAGTACTTC
CSARGSRTSGDSYEQYF
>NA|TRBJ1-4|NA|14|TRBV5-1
TGTGCCAGCAGCTTAGGGTTTACTAATGAAAAACTGTTTTTT
CASSLGFTNEKLFF
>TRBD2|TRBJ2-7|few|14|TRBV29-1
TGCAGCGTTGGCCCTAGCGGTATCTCCTACGAGCAGTACTTC
CSVGPSGISYEQYF
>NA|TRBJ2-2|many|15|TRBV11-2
TGTGCCAGCAGCTTATTAGCGGTGAACACCGGGGAGCTGTTTTTT
CASSLLAVNTGELFF
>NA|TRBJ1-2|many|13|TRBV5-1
TGCGCCAGCAGCGAGGCAGGGGTCTATGGCTACACCTTC
CASSEAGVYGYTF
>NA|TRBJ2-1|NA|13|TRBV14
TGTGCCAGCAGGCCCCTCGGGCGCAATGAGCAGTTCTTC
CASRPLGRNEQFF
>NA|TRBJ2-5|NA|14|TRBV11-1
TGTGCCAGCAGCTCCGGGTTTGTGGGAGAGACCCAGTACTTC
CASSSGFVGETQYF
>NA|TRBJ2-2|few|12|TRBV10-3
TGTGCCATCAGTGATCACACCGGGGAGCTGTTTTTT
CAISDHTGELFF
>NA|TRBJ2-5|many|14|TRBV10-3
TGTGCCATCAGTGAGTCCTGGGTCCAAGAGACCCAGTACTTC
CAISESWVQETQYF
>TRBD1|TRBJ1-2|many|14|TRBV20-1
TGCAGTGCTAGGGGAACTACAGGGGGCCAGGGCTACACCTTC
CSARGTTGGQGYTF
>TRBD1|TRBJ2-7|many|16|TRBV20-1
TGCAGTGCTATACCCCGGTCCGGGACAGGGGGTCGCGAGCAGTACTTC
CSAIPRSGTGGREQYF
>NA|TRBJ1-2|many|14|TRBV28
TGTGCCAGCAGTTTACGGCAGGGAAACTATGGCTACACCTTC
CASSLRQGNYGYTF
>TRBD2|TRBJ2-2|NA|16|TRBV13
TGTGCCAGCAGCTCGGGGGGGGGAGGTGACACCGGGGAGCTGTTTTTT
CASSSGGGGDTGELFF
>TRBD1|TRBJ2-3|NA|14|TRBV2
TGTGCCAGCAGAGACAGGGGCGCTACAGATACGCAGTATTTT
CASRDRGATDTQYF
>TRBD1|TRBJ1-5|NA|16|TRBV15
TGTGCCACCAGCCGGGACAGGGGGCGAAACAATCAGCCCCAGCATTTT
CATSRDRGRNNQPQHF
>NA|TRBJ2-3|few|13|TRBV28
TGTGCCAGCCGCCAGGGGAACACAGATACGCAGTATTTT
CASRQGNTDTQYF
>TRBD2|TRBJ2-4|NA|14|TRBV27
TGTGCCAGCAGCATGACTAGCCCCCTCCACATTCAGTACTTC
CASSMTSPLHIQYF
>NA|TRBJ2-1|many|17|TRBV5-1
TGCGCCAGCAGCCCCCGGGTAGCCGTCGCGTCCTACAATGAGCAGTTCTTC
CASSPRVAVASYNEQFF
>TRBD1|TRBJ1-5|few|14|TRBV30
TGTGCCTGGAGTGTGGGACAGGGGACTCAGCCCCAGCATTTT
CAWSVGQGTQPQHF
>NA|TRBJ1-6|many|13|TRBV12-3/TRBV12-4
TGTGCCAGCAGTTCGGGGGATCATTCACCCCTCCACTTT
CASSSGDHSPLHF
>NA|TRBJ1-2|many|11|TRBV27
TGTGCCAGCCTCGCCAGTGATGGCTACACCTTC
CASLASDGYTF